This record concerns one T cell receptor (beta chain) sequence. What it recognizes is unknown. There were likely unrecorded immune exposures, though donors were nominally healthy when sampled. The source of the sample is a study of cytomegalovirus exposure and HLA in healthy donors. Across the whole study: Among the roughly 400 genotyped donors, less than 85% were placed in the Caucasian-associated ancestry cluster.

Study-wide findings and caveats: In a later analysis, common viral pathogens appeared linked to several of the most significant clusters. There were a few CMV-associated chains whose specificity for CMV antigens was confirmed in vitro.

PCR employed 60 Vbeta and 13 Jbeta primers. Profiling relied on immunoSEQ multiplex PCR, and the TCRdb table lists in-frame clones only, not all of them. The sample has 150,000 to 200,000 clones, 79% seen once. The CDR3 loop spans 14 amino acids. The germline gives CDR1 GTSNPN, CDR2 SVGIG (reference sequence). V was pared by 2 bases and J by 0 bases, with 3 bases of the junction left unmatched. Sequenced sample: PBMCs. This receptor was obtained from a woman aged 45-65 years in good health and CMV-seronegative. The chain couples TRBV30 to TRBJ1-1, with 7 bases lining up with TRBD1. The CDR3 coding sequence is TGTGCCTGGAGTACGGGACAGATGAACACTGAAGCTTTCTTT. Its protein product is CAWSTGQMNTEAFF.